The clone carrying this T cell receptor beta chain came up a few times. The antigen is unknown. The CDR3 spans 14 residues. The trim removed 5 bases at V and 8 bases at J, leaving 11 bases unmatched. TCRdb re-called the 5' RACE reads with MiXCR, one entry per CDR3 protein. The top ten hold around 4.4% of the sample, which has 600,000 to 800,000 distinct CDR3 sequences, 21% seen once. The data belong to a study of identical twins. Study findings and constraints: Weaker excess twin sharing was seen among beta out-of-frame sequences.

The sample was also reused in another study, on T cells expressing NK-cell markers.

What was sequenced was PBMCs. The source is a woman between 18 and 29 years old in good health. The rearrangement uses TRBV12-3 or TRBV12-4 and TRBJ1-2, with 7 bases identical to TRBD1. In DNA form, the CDR3 reads TGTGCCAGCAGTCCAACAGGGGCTGTCTTAGGCTACACCTTC. Protein: CASSPTGAVLGYTF.